This T cell receptor beta chain stems from a study of blood T cell repertoires in COVID-19. The trim removed 2 bases at V and 6 bases at J, leaving 4 bases unmatched. The CDR3 sequence is 14 residues long. Per the germline V gene, CDR1 is MNHEY and CDR2 is SVGEGT. Profiled with immunoSEQ multiplex PCR; TCRdb holds only in-frame clones, not every one. The table includes 250,000 to 350,000 clones, about nine tenths detected once. The receptor was isolated from a woman aged 25 to 39 with COVID-19, enrolled during active disease. V is TRBV6-2 or TRBV6-3 and J is TRBJ2-1; 7 nucleotides align to TRBD2. The sample consisted of peripheral blood. CDR3 residues: CASSYRASGNEQFF. The CDR3, as DNA: TGTGCCAGCAGTTACCGGGCTAGCGGCAATGAGCAGTTCTTC.